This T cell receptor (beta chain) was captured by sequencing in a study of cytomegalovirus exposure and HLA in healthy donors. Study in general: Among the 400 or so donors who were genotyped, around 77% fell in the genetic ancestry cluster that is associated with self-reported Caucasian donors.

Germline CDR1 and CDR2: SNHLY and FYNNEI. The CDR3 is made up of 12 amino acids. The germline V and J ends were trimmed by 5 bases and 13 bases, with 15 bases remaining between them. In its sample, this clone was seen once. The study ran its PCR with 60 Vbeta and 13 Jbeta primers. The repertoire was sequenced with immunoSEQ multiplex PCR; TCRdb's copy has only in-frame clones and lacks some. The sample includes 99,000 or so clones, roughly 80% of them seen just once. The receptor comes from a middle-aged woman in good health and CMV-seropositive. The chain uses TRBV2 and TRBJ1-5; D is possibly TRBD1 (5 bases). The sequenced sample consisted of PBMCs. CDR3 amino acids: CASSSDSFNQHF. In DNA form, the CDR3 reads TGTGCCAGCAGTTCCGACAGTTTTAATCAGCATTTT.